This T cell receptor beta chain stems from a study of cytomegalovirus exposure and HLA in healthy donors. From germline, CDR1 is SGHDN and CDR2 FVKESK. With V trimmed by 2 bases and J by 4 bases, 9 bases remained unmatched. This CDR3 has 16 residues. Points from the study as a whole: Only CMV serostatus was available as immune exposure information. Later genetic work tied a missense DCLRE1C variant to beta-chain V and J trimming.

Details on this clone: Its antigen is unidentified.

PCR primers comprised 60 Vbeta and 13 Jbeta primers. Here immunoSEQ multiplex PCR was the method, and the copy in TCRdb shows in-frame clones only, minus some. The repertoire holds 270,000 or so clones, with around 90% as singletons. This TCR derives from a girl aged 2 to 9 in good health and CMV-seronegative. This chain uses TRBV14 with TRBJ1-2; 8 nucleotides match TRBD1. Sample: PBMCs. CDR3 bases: TGTGCCAGCAGCCAAACTACGGACAGGGAAGGCTATGGCTACACCTTC. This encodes CASSQTTDREGYGYTF.